The next 4 T cell receptor beta chains were all read from a single sample in a study of T cells after posttransplantation cyclophosphamide. This table comes from immunoSEQ multiplex PCR, and its TCRdb copy is limited to in-frame clones, with some not included. This sample carries about 30,000 clones, none of them present only once. The specimen sequenced was PBMCs. Every receptor here comes from a woman aged 55 to 70 in good health, CMV-negative, and a related stem cell transplant donor.

This clone was found many times. The rearrangement links TRBV6-1 to TRBJ1-1, with 8 bases lining up with TRBD1. Germline lookup yields CDR1 MNHNS and CDR2 SASEGT. The CDR3 consists of 15 residues. V lost 4 bases, J lost 3 bases, and 7 bases stayed unmatched. For the CDR3, the DNA is TGTGCCAGCAGTGGACAAACGACAGGGGACACTGAAGCTTTCTTT. This translates into CASSGQTTGDTEAFF.

The genes are TRBV30 and TRBJ1-2; 7 bases fit TRBD1. V gave up 8 bases and J gave up 14 bases; unmatched junction bases: 20. Germline CDR1 reads GTSNPN; CDR2 reads SVGIG (reference sequence). The CDR3 covers 13 residues. The CDR3 nucleotides read TGTGCCCTAACCCGGGACAGACCTCTTCTCGGGACCTTC. Amino acids: CALTRDRPLLGTF.

There are many counts of this clone. For the CDR3, the DNA is TGCGCCAGCAGCTTGGCCATTCAGAACGGCTACACCTTC. It is translated as CASSLAIQNGYTF. The chain uses TRBV5-1 and TRBJ1-2; D remains unclear. The CDR3 is 13 residues long. The V end was cut by 0 bases, the J end by 8 bases, with 11 bases between. Germline V CDR1 and CDR2: SGHRS, YFSETQ.

In this sample, this clone turned up many times. The rearrangement links TRBV12-3 or TRBV12-4 to TRBJ2-7; 11 nucleotides match TRBD2. There are 14 residues in the CDR3. Losses at the gene ends were 6 bases for V and 9 bases for J; bases not matched to a gene: 10. DNA of the CDR3: TGTGCCAGCAGCCATAGCGGGAGGGGCGACTTGCAGTACTTC. This sequence encodes CASSHSGRGDLQYF.